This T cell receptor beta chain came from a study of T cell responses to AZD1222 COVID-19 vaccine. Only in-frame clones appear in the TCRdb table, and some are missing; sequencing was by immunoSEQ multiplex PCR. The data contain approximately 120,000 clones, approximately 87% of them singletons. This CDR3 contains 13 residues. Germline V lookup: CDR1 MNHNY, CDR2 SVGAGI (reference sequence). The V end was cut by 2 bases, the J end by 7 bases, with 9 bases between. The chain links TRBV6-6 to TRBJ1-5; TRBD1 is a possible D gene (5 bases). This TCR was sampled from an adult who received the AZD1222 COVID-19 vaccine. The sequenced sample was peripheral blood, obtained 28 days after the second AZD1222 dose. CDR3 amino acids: CASSYRGLQPQHF. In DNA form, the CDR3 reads TGTGCCAGCAGTTACAGGGGCTTGCAGCCCCAGCATTTT.